The source of this T cell receptor (beta chain) is a study of T cells in narcolepsy. Sequenced by immunoSEQ multiplex PCR; TCRdb stores in-frame clones only, minus some. The sample has about 25,000 clones, approximately 80% seen once. Germline V CDR1 and CDR2: ENHRY, SYGVKD. CDR3 size: 14 residues. V lost 0 bases, J lost 7 bases, and 9 bases lay in between. This clone was recorded a few times. The gene calls are TRBV10-3 and TRBJ1-4; D gene uncertain. This TCR came from a human donor with narcolepsy. The sample consisted of CD45RA- memory CD4+ T cells from PBMCs. The CDR3 loop is CAISESIRGEKLFF. DNA of the CDR3: TGTGCCATCAGTGAGTCGATCCGGGGTGAAAAACTGTTTTTT.